Listed below are T cell receptor beta chains from one sample, sequenced in a study of blood T cell repertoires in COVID-19. TCRdb's table, derived via immunoSEQ multiplex PCR, lists solely in-frame clones and lacks some. This table has a few hundred thousand clones, roughly 90% appearing once. The sample comprised PBMCs or T cells enriched from blood (not recorded which). The source is a young woman with acute COVID-19. CDR3s include the opening cysteine and the closing phenylalanine or tryptophan. The order of the fields is CDR3 length, clone size, V gene, D gene, J gene, CDR3 DNA, CDR3 protein. A D gene is named only where the DNA matches it firmly. Part of the rows lack a size; the others show once, few, many or a class for expanded clones.

cdr3_length: 16
clone_size: -
v_call: TRBV5-5
d_call: TRBD1
j_call: TRBJ1-5
cdr3_nt: TGTGCCAGCAGCTCCGGGGACAGGGGTAGCAATCAGCCCCAGCATTTT
cdr3_aa: CASSSGDRGSNQPQHF

cdr3_length: 16
clone_size: -
v_call: TRBV3-1/TRBV3-2
d_call: -
j_call: TRBJ2-6
cdr3_nt: TGTGCCAGCAGCCAAGGAGGCCCCTCTGGGGCCAACGTCCTGACTTTC
cdr3_aa: CASSQGGPSGANVLTF

cdr3_length: 14
clone_size: -
v_call: TRBV2
d_call: TRBD1
j_call: TRBJ1-1
cdr3_nt: TGTGCCAGCACTTCGGACAGGGAGGGCACTGAAGCTTTCTTT
cdr3_aa: CASTSDREGTEAFF

cdr3_length: 15
clone_size: -
v_call: TRBV7-3
d_call: -
j_call: TRBJ2-1
cdr3_nt: TGTGCCAGCAGCTTAATTTCCTCAGTTAACAATGAGCAGTTCTTC
cdr3_aa: CASSLISSVNNEQFF

cdr3_length: 17
clone_size: -
v_call: TRBV18
d_call: TRBD2
j_call: TRBJ2-1
cdr3_nt: TGTGCCAGCTCACCACCATCGGGAGGGCCCCCCTACAATGAGCAGTTCTTC
cdr3_aa: CASSPPSGGPPYNEQFF

cdr3_length: 13
clone_size: -
v_call: TRBV7-9
d_call: -
j_call: TRBJ1-6
cdr3_nt: TGTGCCAGCAGCTTATTACGGGAATCACCCCTCCACTTT
cdr3_aa: CASSLLRESPLHF

cdr3_length: 17
clone_size: -
v_call: TRBV5-5
d_call: TRBD2
j_call: TRBJ2-7
cdr3_nt: TGTGCCAGCAGCTTAAGAACGTTGACTAGCCTAACCTACGAGCAGTACTTC
cdr3_aa: CASSLRTLTSLTYEQYF

cdr3_length: 15
clone_size: -
v_call: TRBV9
d_call: -
j_call: TRBJ1-4
cdr3_nt: TGTGCCAGCAGCGTAGATGGGGGGGATGATGAAAAACTGTTTTTT
cdr3_aa: CASSVDGGDDEKLFF

cdr3_length: 19
clone_size: once
v_call: TRBV4-1
d_call: -
j_call: TRBJ2-3
cdr3_nt: TGCGCCAGCAGCCAAGATAGCCGGGGGTATATCGAGGGCACAGATACGCAGTATTTT
cdr3_aa: CASSQDSRGYIEGTDTQYF

cdr3_length: 12
clone_size: -
v_call: TRBV24-1
d_call: TRBD1
j_call: TRBJ1-4
cdr3_nt: TGTGCCACCAGTGACACCCGGGACAGATTGTTTTTT
cdr3_aa: CATSDTRDRLFF

cdr3_length: 14
clone_size: -
v_call: TRBV19
d_call: -
j_call: TRBJ2-7
cdr3_nt: TGTGCCAGTAGTCAACAGGGTTTGCTCGACGAGCAGTACTTC
cdr3_aa: CASSQQGLLDEQYF

cdr3_length: 15
clone_size: -
v_call: TRBV5-6
d_call: TRBD2
j_call: TRBJ2-1
cdr3_nt: TGTGCCAGCAGCGGGAGGACTAGCGGGAGCGTTAGCCACATCTTC
cdr3_aa: CASSGRTSGSVSHIF

cdr3_length: 10
clone_size: -
v_call: TRBV20-1
d_call: -
j_call: TRBJ1-2
cdr3_nt: TGCAGTGCTAACGCAGGGATCGACGCCTTC
cdr3_aa: CSANAGIDAF

cdr3_length: 16
clone_size: few
v_call: TRBV15
d_call: TRBD1
j_call: TRBJ1-5
cdr3_nt: TGTGCCACCAGCAGAGAGCTACAGGGGGCAAATCAGCCCCAGCATTTT
cdr3_aa: CATSRELQGANQPQHF

cdr3_length: 14
clone_size: -
v_call: TRBV28
d_call: -
j_call: TRBJ1-5
cdr3_nt: TGTGCCAGCAGTCCGCCAGTAAGTATCCAGCCCCAGCATTTT
cdr3_aa: CASSPPVSIQPQHF